These 24 T cell receptor beta chains were sequenced from one sample in a study of T cells after yellow fever vaccination. In TCRdb, the 5' RACE reads were re-called with MiXCR into one record per CDR3 protein. The repertoire has about 130,000 distinct CDR3 sequences, under 7% of them found once; the top ten carry more than 0.6%. The specimen comprised CD4+ T cells sorted from PBMCs, sampled 10 days after the yellow fever booster vaccination. These receptors all come from a man younger than 40 who received the YFV17D yellow fever vaccine.

The chain has TRBV7-2 and TRBJ2-1; TRBD2 matches at 9 bases. Per the germline V gene, CDR1 is SGHTA and CDR2 is FQGNSA. The length of the CDR3 is 15 residues. Trimming removed 7 bases from V and 10 bases from J; junction bases left unmatched: 14. CDR3 in DNA: TGTGCCAGCACTAACCCAGGCGGGAGGGCTAAAGAGCAGTTCTTC. This encodes CASTNPGGRAKEQFF.

Ten or more counts support this clonotype. The gene calls are TRBV20-1 and TRBJ1-1; D is perhaps TRBD1 (5 bases). V was pared by 0 bases and J by 3 bases, with 8 bases between. The CDR3 length is 13 residues. Germline CDR1 and CDR2: DFQATT and SNEGSKA (reference sequence). CDR3 residues: CSAREGGDTEAFF. The CDR3 coding sequence is TGCAGTGCTAGAGAAGGAGGGGACACTGAAGCTTTCTTT.

This clonotype has more than one count but fewer than ten. V is TRBV19 and J is TRBJ1-2; D call uncertain. The CDR3 extends over 16 amino acids. The V gene's germline CDR1 is LNHDA and CDR2 SQIVND (reference sequence). Trimming shortened V by 4 bases and J by 0 bases, and 15 bases separated the two germline ends. CDR3 loop: CASSKALLRANYGYTF. As DNA, the CDR3 is TGTGCCAGTAGTAAGGCCCTGCTCCGAGCTAACTATGGCTACACCTTC. Supplemented by reference TRBV19 and TRBJ1-2, the full variable domain reads DGGITQSPKYLFRKEGQNVTLSCEQNLNHDAMYWYRQDPGQGLRLIYYSQIVNDFQKGDIAEGYSVSREKKESFPLTVTSAQKNPTAFYLCASSKALLRANYGYTFGSGTRLTVV.

This clonotype was detected many times. The DNA of the CDR3 is TGTGCCAGCAGCTCGGACAGGGGACATAACAATGAGCAGTTCTTC. It codes for CASSSDRGHNNEQFF. The chain uses TRBV7-2 and TRBJ2-1; TRBD1 matches at 9 bases. V lost 4 bases to trimming and J lost 5 bases; unmatched junction nucleotides: 6. CDR3 length: 15 residues. Germline values: CDR1 SGHTA, CDR2 FQGNSA.

This clonotype was recorded many times. The chain couples TRBV20-1 to TRBJ2-1, with 8 bases lining up with TRBD2. This CDR3 contains 14 residues. Germline loops: CDR1 DFQATT, CDR2 SNEGSKA (reference sequence). Losses at the gene ends were 6 bases for V and 7 bases for J; bases not matched to a gene: 11. This chain's CDR3 is CSASLGRGGNEQFF. CDR3 bases: TGCAGTGCGAGTCTCGGGAGGGGAGGGAATGAGCAGTTCTTC.

Many counts were recorded for this clonotype. The V gene is TRBV7-9, the J gene TRBJ2-3; 7 nucleotides match TRBD2. Germline V lookup: CDR1 SEHNR, CDR2 FQNEAQ (reference sequence). V lost 5 bases and J lost 3; bases outside the gene matches: 2. CDR3 length equals 13 residues. CDR3 coding DNA: TGTGCCAGCAGCCAAGCGGGGACAGATACGCAGTATTTT. As protein: CASSQAGTDTQYF.

Concerning this clonotype: This may come from a read error, since a much larger clone is one base off. The genes are TRBV3-1 and TRBJ1-2, with TRBD1 matching over 8 bases. There are 14 residues in the CDR3. Germline V lookup: CDR1 LGHDT, CDR2 YNNKEL (reference sequence). The CDR3 bases are TGTGCCGGCAGCCAAGGACAGGGCAACTATGGCTACACCTTC. This sequence encodes CAGSQGQGNYGYTF. Full variable domain (rest looked up from reference TRBV3-1 and TRBJ1-2): DTAVSQTPKYLVTQMGNDKSIKCEQNLGHDTMYWYKQDSKKFLKIMFSYNNKELIINETVPNRFSPKSPDKAHLNLHINSLELGDSAVYFCAGSQGQGNYGYTFGSGTRLTVV.

This clonotype has a count of ten or more. J is TRBJ1-5 and V is TRBV29-1, with D uncertain. Between the trimmed V and J ends, which lost 6 bases and 3 bases, there was a span of 15 bases. CDR3 length: 14 residues. CDR1 SQVTM and CDR2 ANQGSEA come from the germline V gene. The DNA for the CDR3 is TGCAGCGTAGGTGCAGGAGGTTCCAATCAGCCCCAGCATTTT. Protein sequence: CSVGAGGSNQPQHF.

This clonotype was detected many times. V usage is TRBV10-3 and J usage is TRBJ2-2; no clear D. Trimming cost V 6 bases and J 5 bases, with 16 bases left between them. Germline values: CDR1 ENHRY, CDR2 SYGVKD. This CDR3 has 15 residues. The CDR3 DNA reads TGTGCCATCAGGGACGGTAGTTTTGAGACCGGGGAGCTGTTTTTT. Its translation: CAIRDGSFETGELFF.

This clonotype has just a few counts. The chain uses TRBV12-3 or TRBV12-4 and TRBJ1-4; D not certain. The CDR3 totals 11 residues. The V end lost 3 bases, the J end lost 8 bases, and 4 bases lay between the germline ends. CDR3 sequence: CASSLWEKLFF. The CDR3 DNA sequence: TGTGCCAGCAGTTTGTGGGAAAAACTGTTTTTT.

This clonotype was counted ten times or more. The chain joins TRBV28 to TRBJ2-1; the D gene could be TRBD1 or TRBD2 (5 bases each). The V gene lost 6 bases and the J gene lost 7 bases, with 13 bases spanning the gap. The length of the CDR3 is 13 residues. CDR1 and CDR2 from the germline V gene are MDHEN and SYDVKM. CDR3 in amino acids: CASSRGQENEQFF. Written as DNA, the CDR3 is TGTGCCAGCAGCCGGGGCCAGGAGAATGAGCAGTTCTTC.

A few counts support this clonotype. The chain links TRBV5-1 to TRBJ1-1; D gene unclear. Germline loops: CDR1 SGHRS, CDR2 YFSETQ. V gave up 2 bases and J gave up 2 bases, with 7 bases separating them. The CDR3 loop spans 13 amino acids. The CDR3 protein is CASSFLQNTEAFF. The CDR3, as DNA: TGCGCCAGCAGCTTTCTTCAAAACACTGAAGCTTTCTTT.

This clonotype appeared a few times. The chain combines TRBV15 with TRBJ2-1; TRBD2 is a possible D gene (6 bases). V was trimmed by 0 bases and J by 9 bases, leaving 18 bases between them. The CDR3 extends over 16 amino acids. Germline V lookup: CDR1 LNHNV, CDR2 YYDKDF (reference sequence). CDR3 DNA sequence: TGTGCCACCAGCAGAGATCGGAGGGCCGGCTTCGGTGAGCAGTTCTTC. Protein: CATSRDRRAGFGEQFF.

This clonotype came up many times. CDR3 DNA: TGTGCCAGCAGCGTTGGGACAGGGTTCAGAGAGACCCAGTACTTC. This sequence encodes CASSVGTGFRETQYF. This rearrangement joins TRBV7-2 to TRBJ2-5; 9 bases are a match to TRBD1. CDR1 and CDR2 from the germline V gene are SGHTA and FQGNSA. Losses at the gene ends were 5 bases for V and 4 bases for J; bases not matched to a gene: 8. CDR3 size: 15 residues.

This clonotype was counted at least ten times. This chain joins TRBV5-5 and TRBJ1-2, with unresolved D. The CDR3 extends over 16 amino acids. Trimming pared 2 bases from V and 2 bases from J, leaving 16 bases between. Per germline, CDR1 SGHKS and CDR2 YYEKEE (reference sequence). The CDR3 here is CASSFTRGRPNYGYTF. CDR3 sequence (DNA): TGTGCCAGCAGCTTCACTCGTGGCAGGCCCAACTATGGCTACACCTTC.

In its sample, this clonotype was seen many times. V and J are TRBV9 and TRBJ1-3; D gene ambiguous. Germline values: CDR1 SGDLS, CDR2 YYNGEE. The V gene lost 0 bases and the J gene lost 3 bases, with 13 bases spanning the gap. The CDR3 has 16 amino acids. The CDR3 is CASSVEDGTRGNTIYF. In nucleotides, the CDR3 is TGTGCCAGCAGCGTAGAAGACGGAACTCGTGGAAACACCATATATTTT.

With regard to this clonotype: With a much larger clone just one base away, this may be a read error. This chain connects TRBV10-3 to TRBJ1-1; the D is unclear. The germline V gene encodes CDR1 ENHRY and CDR2 SYGVKD. This CDR3 has 13 residues. The germline V and J ends were trimmed by 3 bases and 4 bases, with 9 bases remaining between them. In DNA, the CDR3 is TGTGCCATCAGTGACCCCATGGGCACTGAAGCTTTCTTT. It codes for CAISDPMGTEAFF.

This clonotype was observed at least ten times. One junction end does not reproduce the germline sequence, and a read error may be involved. The gene calls are TRBV7-7 and TRBJ2-5, with a tentative D call TRBD1 (6 bases). Germline lookup yields CDR1 SSHAT and CDR2 FNYEAQ (reference sequence). This CDR3 region has 19 residues. The CDR3 nucleotides read TGTGCTAGCAGCAAAACCCCGCCGGGAAGGGGGAGAGACCAAGAGACCCAGTACTTC. Protein: CASSKTPPGRGRDQETQYF.

In this sample, this clonotype turned up many times. V usage is TRBV6-2 or TRBV6-3 and J usage is TRBJ2-5, with 8 nucleotides matching TRBD2. Germline-derived CDR1 and CDR2 are MNHEY and SVGEGT. J lost 5 bases, V lost 4 bases, and 15 bases had no gene match. This CDR3 comprises 17 residues. The CDR3 loop is CASSSLTGSGRGETQYF. The CDR3 DNA is TGTGCCAGCAGTTCTTTGACGGGGAGCGGGAGAGGCGAGACCCAGTACTTC.

This clonotype was recorded many times. The chain is built from TRBV25-1 and TRBJ2-3; D remains unclear. The CDR3 extends over 13 amino acids. The V end was cut by 11 bases, the J end by 0 bases, with 12 bases between. From germline, CDR1 is MGHDK and CDR2 SYGVNS. The CDR3 is CAVGRASTDTQYF. The DNA for the CDR3 is TGTGCCGTGGGCCGTGCTAGCACAGATACGCAGTATTTT.

This clonotype was detected many times. This chain joins TRBV6-2 or TRBV6-3 and TRBJ2-7, with 11 bases that match TRBD2. The V gene's germline CDR1 is MNHEY and CDR2 SVGEGT. J gave up 5 bases and V 3 bases, and 6 bases lay outside the gene matches. This CDR3 is 15 amino acids long. CDR3 loop: CASSYLSSGRNEQYF. Written as DNA, the CDR3 is TGTGCCAGCAGTTATTTGTCTAGCGGGAGGAACGAGCAGTACTTC.

In its sample, this clonotype was seen many times. The V gene is TRBV12-3 or TRBV12-4, the J gene TRBJ2-5, with no clear D. CDR3 length: 11 amino acids. The V and J ends lost 6 bases and 5 bases respectively, with 7 bases between them. The CDR3 coding sequence is TGTGCCAGCAGCCATCGGGAGACCCAGTACTTC. Translated: CASSHRETQYF.

The table lists this clonotype with many counts. CDR3 protein: CASRSDEKLFF. DNA of the CDR3: TGTGCCAGCAGGTCTGACGAAAAACTGTTTTTT. The chain uses TRBV7-9 and TRBJ1-4, with D unclear. CDR3 length: 11 amino acids. V lost 6 bases to trimming and J lost 8 bases, with 7 bases between them. Germline V gene sequence: CDR1 SEHNR, CDR2 FQNEAQ (reference sequence).

This clonotype was seen many times. V and J are TRBV20-1 and TRBJ2-5; 8 nucleotides match TRBD2. Germline trimming cut 6 bases from V and 3 bases from J; bases unmatched to any gene: 9. Germline V CDR1 and CDR2: DFQATT, SNEGSKA (reference sequence). This CDR3 has 14 amino acids. CDR3 DNA sequence: TGCAGTGCCATAGAGGGGACTAGAGAAGAGACCCAGTACTTC. Amino acid sequence: CSAIEGTREETQYF.